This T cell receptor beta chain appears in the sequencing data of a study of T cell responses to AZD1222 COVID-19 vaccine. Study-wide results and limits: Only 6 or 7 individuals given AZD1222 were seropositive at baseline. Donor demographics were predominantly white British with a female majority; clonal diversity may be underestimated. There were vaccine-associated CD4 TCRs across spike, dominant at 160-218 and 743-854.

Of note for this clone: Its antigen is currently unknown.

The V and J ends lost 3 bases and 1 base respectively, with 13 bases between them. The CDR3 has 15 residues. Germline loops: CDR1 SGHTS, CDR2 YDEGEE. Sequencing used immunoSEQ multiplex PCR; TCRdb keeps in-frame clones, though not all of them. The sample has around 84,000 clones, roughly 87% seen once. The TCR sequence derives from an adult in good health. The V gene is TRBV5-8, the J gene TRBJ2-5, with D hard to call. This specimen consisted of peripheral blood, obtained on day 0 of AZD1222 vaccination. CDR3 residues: CASSSRGGFQETQYF. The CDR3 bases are TGTGCCAGCAGCTCCCGTGGCGGATTCCAAGAGACCCAGTACTTC.